This T cell receptor (beta chain) was identified during a study of blood T cell repertoires in COVID-19. As for the study in general: T cells, B-cell-depleted T cells, or PBMCs supplied cDNA or gDNA.

Source study methods: Counts of nucleated cells, estimated from reference gene primer amplification, were obtained. TCRdb's table, derived via immunoSEQ multiplex PCR, lists solely in-frame clones and lacks some. The V and J calls and the clone size are those of that table, but D and trimming were determined from the DNA. The sample records 140,000 to 150,000 clones, roughly 82% being singletons. This clone was seen just once. Trimming removed 7 bases at V and 3 bases at J, with 15 bases between. In germline, CDR1 is KGHDR, CDR2 SFDVKD. The CDR3 is made up of 15 amino acids. This chain joins TRBV24-1 and TRBJ2-1; possible D gene TRBD1, 6 bases. Material: peripheral blood. The source is a man aged 60 to 69 with active or convalescent COVID-19. CDR3 coding DNA: TGTGCCACCAGCGAGGGCAGGGGCATCTACAATGAGCAGTTCTTC. This gives the protein CATSEGRGIYNEQFF.